The rows below give T cell receptor beta chains drawn from one sample of a study of T cell repertoires in cytomegalovirus infection. Antigens for these TCRs are unknown. TCRdb used MiXCR to reprocess the reads, holding one entry per CDR3 protein. Here the sample spans about 920,000 distinct CDR3 sequences, more than 25% being singletons. Material: cultured CD8+ T cells from PBMCs, obtained from culture after CMV antigen stimulation. These receptor sequences come from a human donor in good health (CMV status not recorded). Some clones in this sample may be carry-over from other donors' samples. CDR3s include the opening cysteine and the closing phenylalanine or tryptophan. The D gene is left open where the match is weak. Not all rows give a size; the values are once, few, many and, for expanded clones, a class.

j_call	d_call	v_call	clone_size	cdr3_aa	cdr3_nt
TRBJ2-2	TRBD1	TRBV27	NA	CASTLGTGVTGELFF	TGTGCCAGCACCTTGGGGACAGGGGTTACCGGGGAGCTGTTTTTT
TRBJ2-3	NA	TRBV5-4	NA	CASSPRSSGDTQYF	TGTGCCAGCAGCCCCCGGTCTTCCGGGGATACGCAGTATTTT
TRBJ2-5	TRBD1	TRBV7-2	many	CASSPLGQGLGRETQYF	TGTGCCAGCAGCCCCTTGGGACAGGGGTTAGGTCGAGAGACCCAGTACTTC
TRBJ2-2	NA	TRBV12-3/TRBV12-4	NA	CASSFLETVGTGELFF	NA
TRBJ2-1	NA	TRBV6-5	NA	CASSYLGVEQFF	TGTGCCAGCAGTTACTTGGGCGTTGAGCAGTTCTTC
TRBJ2-5	NA	TRBV20-1	NA	CSARDLRTAEETQYF	TGCAGTGCTAGAGACTTGAGGACAGCTGAGGAGACCCAGTACTTC
TRBJ2-1	TRBD1	TRBV7-9	few	CASSRLRDRATYNEQFF	TGTGCCAGCAGCCGTCTCCGGGACAGGGCGACCTACAATGAGCAGTTCTTC
TRBJ1-1	NA	TRBV6-1	few	CASSWYGDRKTEAFF	TGTGCCAGCAGTTGGTACGGGGACCGAAAAACTGAAGCTTTCTTT
TRBJ1-2	NA	TRBV7-6	NA	CASSLGPGDGYTF	TGTGCCAGCAGCTTAGGCCCAGGGGATGGCTACACCTTC
TRBJ1-3	TRBD1	TRBV12-3/TRBV12-4	NA	CASNSDRAHSGNTIYF	TGTGCCAGCAACTCGGACAGGGCCCACTCTGGAAACACCATATATTTT
TRBJ2-6	NA	TRBV6-5	NA	CASSPGHPSGANVLTF	TGTGCCAGCAGTCCGGGACACCCTTCTGGGGCCAACGTCCTGACTTTC
TRBJ2-3	NA	TRBV12-3/TRBV12-4	many	CASGTDTQYF	TGTGCCAGCGGCACAGATACGCAGTATTTT
TRBJ1-1	NA	TRBV6-5	NA	CASSYSIFTEAFF	TGTGCCAGCAGTTACTCGATTTTCACTGAAGCTTTCTTT
TRBJ2-3	NA	TRBV15	NA	CATSSRLQGPSTDTQYF	TGTGCCACCAGCAGTCGATTACAGGGACCTAGCACAGATACGCAGTATTTT
TRBJ2-7	NA	TRBV5-4	NA	CASSFGFEQYF	TGTGCCAGCAGCTTTGGTTTCGAGCAGTACTTC
TRBJ1-2	NA	TRBV5-1	once	CASKASEGFYGYTF	TGCGCCAGCAAAGCTTCGGAGGGTTTCTATGGCTACACCTTC
TRBJ2-7	NA	TRBV6-5	few	CASSSGIHEQYF	TGTGCCAGCAGTTCAGGGATCCACGAGCAGTACTTC
TRBJ2-5	NA	TRBV12-5	NA	CASGLDRPGDRETQYF	TGTGCTAGTGGTTTGGACCGGCCAGGGGACCGGGAGACCCAGTACTTC
TRBJ2-3	TRBD2	TRBV29-1	NA	CSVEGEAGVPDTQYF	TGCAGCGTTGAAGGGGAGGCGGGGGTCCCAGATACGCAGTATTTT
TRBJ1-2	TRBD1	TRBV7-8	NA	CASRSDRVDGYTF	TGTGCCAGCAGGTCAGACAGGGTCGATGGCTACACCTTC
TRBJ1-3	TRBD1	TRBV10-2	few	CASSEQGAYGNTIYF	TGCGCCAGCAGTGAGCAGGGGGCGTACGGAAACACCATATATTTT
TRBJ1-5	NA	TRBV27	few	CASRVEGGQPQHF	TGTGCCAGCAGGGTTGAGGGGGGTCAGCCCCAGCATTTT
TRBJ2-1	TRBD1	TRBV7-6	NA	CASSSDRVEQFF	TGTGCCAGCAGCTCCGACAGGGTTGAGCAGTTCTTC
TRBJ2-7	TRBD1	TRBV7-6	NA	CASSPRVGDSYEQYF	TGTGCCAGCAGCCCCCGGGTGGGGGACAGCTACGAGCAGTACTTC
TRBJ1-6	TRBD1	TRBV4-2	NA	CASSQVPEGARDSPLHF	TGTGCCAGCAGCCAAGTACCAGAGGGGGCGAGGGATTCACCCCTCCACTTT
TRBJ2-7	NA	TRBV19	once	CASSIDRRPSYEQYF	TGTGCCAGTAGTATCGATCGGCGGCCCTCCTACGAGCAGTACTTC
TRBJ2-2	NA	TRBV15	NA	CATSRDLGGTGELFF	TGTGCCACCAGCAGAGATTTGGGGGGCACCGGGGAGCTGTTTTTT
TRBJ1-2	TRBD1	TRBV29-1	many	CSVRQGVDGYTF	TGCAGCGTTCGACAGGGAGTGGATGGCTACACCTTC
TRBJ1-1	NA	TRBV25-1	NA	CASTPNRTGNFPEAFF	TGTGCCAGCACCCCTAACCGAACAGGGAATTTTCCTGAAGCTTTCTTT
TRBJ1-2	NA	TRBV12-3/TRBV12-4	many	CASSFGSNYGYTF	TGTGCCAGCAGTTTCGGATCTAACTATGGCTACACCTTC
TRBJ1-3	NA	TRBV20-1	NA	CSARNWAGLSSGNTVYF	TGCAGTGCTAGAAATTGGGCAGGTCTTAGCTCTGGAAACACCGTATATTTT
TRBJ2-2	TRBD1	TRBV6-2/TRBV6-3	NA	CASLGQEVNTGELFF	TGTGCCAGTCTGGGACAGGAGGTGAACACCGGGGAGCTGTTTTTT
TRBJ2-1	NA	TRBV27	few	CASSILYSGSAPPEQFF	TGTGCCAGCAGTATTCTATACTCGGGTTCCGCTCCTCCTGAGCAGTTCTTC
TRBJ1-1	TRBD1	TRBV6-1	NA	CASSEVPYRGNTEAFF	TGTGCCAGCAGTGAAGTCCCTTACAGGGGGAACACTGAAGCTTTCTTT
TRBJ1-2	NA	TRBV7-9	NA	CASSVRLNYGYTF	TGTGCCAGCAGCGTCAGACTAAACTATGGCTACACCTTC
TRBJ2-3	NA	TRBV15	NA	CATSRDNRAADTQYF	TGTGCCACCAGCAGAGATAATAGGGCAGCAGATACGCAGTATTTT
TRBJ1-3	NA	TRBV4-1	NA	CASSQDPGYGNTIYF	TGCGCCAGCAGCCAAGATCCCGGGTACGGAAACACCATATATTTT